This TCR beta chain is from a study of PD-L1 blockade in urothelial cancer. The ends lost 10 bases at V and 1 base at J; junction bases unmatched: 4. The germline gives CDR1 SEHNR, CDR2 FQNEAQ (reference sequence). This CDR3 is 12 amino acids long. Generated by immunoSEQ multiplex PCR, the TCRdb table keeps only in-frame clones and is missing some. Of tens of thousands of clones in the sample, 87% were seen once. The chain joins TRBV7-9 to TRBJ2-7; 7 nucleotides agree with TRBD2. This sequence originates from a woman aged 70-85 years with urothelial cancer. The input for sequencing was PBMCs, taken around atezolizumab (anti-PD-L1) treatment. CDR3: CATREGSYEQYF. The CDR3 coding sequence is TGTGCCACCAGGGAGGGGTCCTACGAGCAGTACTTC.